This T cell receptor (beta chain) originates from a study of cytomegalovirus exposure and HLA in healthy donors. A multiplex PCR was run with 60 Vbeta primers and 13 Jbeta primers. Some clones are missing from TCRdb's copy, which holds only in-frame ones; the method was immunoSEQ multiplex PCR. This table has roughly 150,000 clones, 85% appearing once. V shed 5 bases, J shed 1 base, and the junction held 8 bases outside the gene matches. The germline gives CDR1 SGHTA, CDR2 FQGNSA. The CDR3 runs to 17 residues. Sequencing input: PBMCs. This receptor was obtained from a boy younger than 10 in good health and CMV-seronegative. The rearrangement joins TRBV7-2 to TRBJ2-6; TRBD1 matches at 7 bases. CDR3 sequence (DNA): TGTGCCAGCAGCCCGACAGGGAATCCTTCTGGGGCCAACGTCCTGACTTTC. This codes for CASSPTGNPSGANVLTF.